This T cell receptor beta chain appears in the sequencing data of a study of metastatic and nonmetastatic thyroid tumors. The germline gives CDR1 SQVTM, CDR2 ANQGSEA. The trim removed 4 bases at V and 0 bases at J, leaving 5 bases unmatched. This CDR3 region has 14 residues. No patient had received any treatment before thyroid surgery. In its sample, this clone was seen many times. TCRdb re-called the PCR reads via MiXCR. The table shows roughly 15,000 clones, with approximately 27% occurring only once. The sample consisted of tumor tissue. The chain couples TRBV29-1 to TRBJ2-5, with TRBD2 identical over 7 bases. The receptor's source is a female donor with papillary thyroid cancer or a benign thyroid nodule (not recorded which). Some clones in this sample may be carry-over from other donors' samples. CDR3 nucleotide sequence: TGCAGCGTTGGAGGCGGGGGTAACCAAGAGACCCAGTACTTC. Translating it yields CSVGGGGNQETQYF.